Below are 21 T cell receptor beta chains sequenced from a single sample in a study of T-cell memory formation after mild COVID-19. Each CDR3 protein gets one entry after TCRdb re-called the 5' RACE reads with MiXCR. The sample consists of 100,000 to 150,000 distinct CDR3 sequences, approximately 15% of them appearing once. The sequenced sample was PBMCs or a T cell subset sorted from them (not recorded which). The receptors were sampled from a man younger than 35 who had mild COVID-19 (a few samples of this study predate the infection). Cell type and time point are not known.

This clonotype was seen only once. The chain recombines TRBV18 with TRBJ2-1; 10 nucleotides line up with TRBD1. Germline V gene sequence: CDR1 KGHSH, CDR2 LQKENI. The ends lost 3 bases at V and 6 bases at J; junction bases unmatched: 5. The CDR3 is made up of 15 amino acids. This chain's CDR3 is CASSPGTGAINEQFF. CDR3 nucleotides: TGTGCCAGCTCACCCGGGACAGGGGCCATCAATGAGCAGTTCTTC.

This clonotype was observed a handful of times. The rearrangement links TRBV20-1 to TRBJ1-5, with 8 bases lining up with TRBD1. This CDR3 is built from 15 residues. The germline V gene encodes CDR1 DFQATT and CDR2 SNEGSKA (reference sequence). Losses at the gene ends were 0 bases for V and 3 bases for J; bases not matched to a gene: 4. The CDR3 nucleotides are TGCAGTGCTAGAGATCAGGGGGCGGACAATCAGCCCCAGCATTTT. Translation gives CSARDQGADNQPQHF.

This chain connects TRBV20-1 to TRBJ2-5; 9 bases align to TRBD1. After removal of 6 bases from V and 3 bases from J, the junction contained 2 bases not matched to a gene. This CDR3 region has 12 residues. Germline CDR1 reads DFQATT; CDR2 reads SNEGSKA (reference sequence). CDR3 region: CSARQGEETQYF. The DNA for the CDR3 is TGCAGTGCCCGACAGGGGGAAGAGACCCAGTACTTC.

This clonotype occurred a few times. V is TRBV12-3 or TRBV12-4 and J is TRBJ2-7; D gene ambiguous. The CDR3 spans 13 residues. V shed 1 base and J shed 6 bases, with 10 bases lying between them. The CDR3: CASSLGVASEQYF. The CDR3 region has the DNA TGTGCCAGCAGTTTAGGGGTAGCCTCCGAGCAGTACTTC.

V usage is TRBV10-3 and J usage is TRBJ2-1, with D tentatively TRBD1 (5 bases). Per the germline V gene, CDR1 is ENHRY and CDR2 is SYGVKD. This CDR3 comprises 16 residues. Trimming shortened V by 0 bases and J by 4 bases, and 13 bases separated the two germline ends. CDR3 in amino acids: CAISESGAPRYNEQFF. Written as DNA, the CDR3 is TGTGCCATCAGTGAGTCTGGGGCGCCCCGTTACAATGAGCAGTTCTTC.

The chain links TRBV12-3 or TRBV12-4 to TRBJ2-3, with TRBD1 matching over 7 bases. This CDR3 spans 16 amino acids. The ends lost 2 bases at V and 6 bases at J; junction bases unmatched: 11. The CDR3 reads CASSLSWVRGIDTQYF. The CDR3 DNA sequence: TGTGCCAGCAGTTTAAGTTGGGTCAGGGGGATTGATACGCAGTATTTT.

The chain joins TRBV6-6 to TRBJ1-5; unclear D gene. V lost 8 bases and J lost 5, with 13 bases in between. Per germline, CDR1 MNHNY and CDR2 SVGAGI (reference sequence). This CDR3 is 13 amino acids long. This CDR3 reads CASLSRGYQPQHF. The CDR3, as DNA: TGTGCCAGCCTCTCCCGGGGTTATCAGCCCCAGCATTTT.

This clonotype turned up a few times. V gene TRBV4-2 combines with J gene TRBJ1-1, with D possibly being TRBD1 (5 bases). V was trimmed by 4 bases and J by 3 bases, leaving 18 bases between them. This CDR3 has 16 amino acids. CDR1 is LGHNA and CDR2 is YNFKEQ in the germline V gene. CDR3 bases: TGTGCCAGCAGCCGGACCGCGACAGATCGGGACACTGAAGCTTTCTTT. It yields the protein CASSRTATDRDTEAFF.

The chain uses TRBV25-1 and TRBJ2-1, with 9 bases lining up with TRBD1. The CDR3 has 15 amino acids. The ends lost 4 bases at V and 2 bases at J; junction bases unmatched: 3. Looked up from germline, CDR1 is MGHDK and CDR2 is SYGVNS. The CDR3 DNA sequence: TGTGCCAGCAGTGCTCGGACAGGGGCCTACAATGAGCAGTTCTTC. Its protein product is CASSARTGAYNEQFF.

This clonotype was counted many times. The V gene is TRBV7-2, the J gene TRBJ1-2; perhaps TRBD1 as D (6 bases). The length of the CDR3 is 13 residues. The V and J ends lost 5 bases and 2 bases respectively, with 9 bases between them. Germline V lookup: CDR1 SGHTA, CDR2 FQGNSA. The CDR3 coding sequence is TGTGCCAGCAGCCCGGGACAAAACTATGGCTACACCTTC. Translated: CASSPGQNYGYTF.

This clonotype was recorded a few times. The chain links TRBV4-1 to TRBJ2-5; weak D call: TRBD2 (7 bases). The V gene's germline CDR1 is MGHRA and CDR2 YSYEKL. Between the trimmed V and J ends, which lost 4 bases and 1 base, there was a span of 13 bases. The CDR3 length is 15 residues. The CDR3 reads CASSREGGVQETQYF. CDR3 nucleotides: TGCGCCAGCAGCCGGGAGGGGGGGGTCCAAGAGACCCAGTACTTC.

This clonotype was observed a few times. The chain recombines TRBV18 with TRBJ2-1; 9 bases map to TRBD1. Germline loops: CDR1 KGHSH, CDR2 LQKENI. J gave up 6 bases and V 3 bases, and 12 bases lay outside the gene matches. The CDR3 runs 17 residues. For the CDR3, the DNA is TGTGCCAGCTCACCCCGGAACTCGGGACAGGGACGCAATGAGCAGTTCTTC. Translated: CASSPRNSGQGRNEQFF.

This clonotype was observed a handful of times. DNA for the CDR3: TGCGCCAGCAGCTTGGGGACAGGAGTCGACACAGATACGCAGTATTTT. Translating it yields CASSLGTGVDTDTQYF. This chain links TRBV5-1 with TRBJ2-3, with 7 bases identical to TRBD1. The CDR3 contains 16 residues. Germline trimming cut 0 bases from V and 2 bases from J; bases unmatched to any gene: 6. Germline CDR1 SGHRS, CDR2 YFSETQ.

This chain joins TRBV5-1 and TRBJ2-7; no firm D call. CDR1 SGHRS and CDR2 YFSETQ come from the germline V gene. V gave up 0 bases and J gave up 2 bases, with 9 bases separating them. The CDR3 covers 14 residues. The CDR3 nucleotides are TGCGCCAGCAGCTTGGCCCCACAGACCTACGAGCAGTACTTC. It translates to CASSLAPQTYEQYF.

V usage is TRBV5-1 and J usage is TRBJ1-4; weak D call: TRBD1 (5 bases). Trimming removed 0 bases from V and 0 bases from J, with 9 bases in between. Germline-derived CDR1 and CDR2 are SGHRS and YFSETQ. This CDR3 has 16 residues. This CDR3 is CASSLVPGPTNEKLFF. The CDR3, as DNA: TGCGCCAGCAGCTTGGTTCCGGGGCCAACTAATGAAAAACTGTTTTTT.

The J gene is TRBJ2-5, the V gene TRBV5-1; 11 bases match TRBD2. Germline V gene sequence: CDR1 SGHRS, CDR2 YFSETQ. The J segment lost 4 bases and the V segment lost 5 bases, leaving 7 bases of the junction unmatched. The CDR3 extends over 15 amino acids. CDR3 sequence (DNA): TGCGCCAGCAGTTCGCTAGCGGGGGGCCCAGAGACCCAGTACTTC. It is translated as CASSSLAGGPETQYF.

This clonotype was counted only a few times. The gene calls are TRBV6-6 and TRBJ2-1, with TRBD2 matching 10 bases. After removal of 2 bases from V and 5 bases from J, the junction contained 9 bases not matched to a gene. Per the germline V gene, CDR1 is MNHNY and CDR2 is SVGAGI (reference sequence). There are 17 residues in the CDR3. The CDR3 nucleotides read TGTGCCAGCAGTTACCCAACCGCTAGCGGGGGTAACAATGAGCAGTTCTTC. It yields the protein CASSYPTASGGNNEQFF.

The sample holds a few counts of this clonotype. The chain combines TRBV7-2 with TRBJ1-1; D possibly corresponds to TRBD1 (6 bases). The V and J ends lost 1 base and 7 bases respectively, with 10 bases between them. Germline V gene lookup returns CDR1 SGHTA and CDR2 FQGNSA. This CDR3 contains 13 residues. The chain's CDR3 is CASSLGGAYEAFF. CDR3 sequence (DNA): TGTGCCAGCAGCTTAGGGGGGGCGTATGAAGCTTTCTTT.

The rearrangement joins TRBV7-2 to TRBJ2-5, with D perhaps being TRBD1 or TRBD2 (6 bases each). Trimming took off 2 bases at V and 5 bases at J, with 12 bases between the two ends. In germline, CDR1 is SGHTA, CDR2 FQGNSA. The CDR3 has 14 amino acids. Written as DNA, the CDR3 is TGTGCCAGCAGCTTAATGTTAGGGGGGGAGACCCAGTACTTC. It yields the protein CASSLMLGGETQYF.

The chain recombines TRBV12-3 or TRBV12-4 with TRBJ2-7, with D maybe TRBD1 (5 bases). V was shortened by 6 bases and J by 2 bases, with 11 bases between the two germline ends. CDR3 length: 13 amino acids. Here the CDR3 DNA reads TGTGCCAGCAGCCTAAGACAGACCTACGAGCAGTACTTC. Residues: CASSLRQTYEQYF.

This chain uses TRBV7-9 with TRBJ2-3; D might be TRBD1 (6 bases). Trimming took 5 bases from V and 2 from J, leaving 20 bases between them. The CDR3 is made up of 17 amino acids. Germline loops: CDR1 SEHNR, CDR2 FQNEAQ (reference sequence). CDR3 nucleotide sequence: TGTGCCAGCAGCATCCCCGGAGGACAGATAAACACAGATACGCAGTATTTT. It encodes CASSIPGGQINTDTQYF.